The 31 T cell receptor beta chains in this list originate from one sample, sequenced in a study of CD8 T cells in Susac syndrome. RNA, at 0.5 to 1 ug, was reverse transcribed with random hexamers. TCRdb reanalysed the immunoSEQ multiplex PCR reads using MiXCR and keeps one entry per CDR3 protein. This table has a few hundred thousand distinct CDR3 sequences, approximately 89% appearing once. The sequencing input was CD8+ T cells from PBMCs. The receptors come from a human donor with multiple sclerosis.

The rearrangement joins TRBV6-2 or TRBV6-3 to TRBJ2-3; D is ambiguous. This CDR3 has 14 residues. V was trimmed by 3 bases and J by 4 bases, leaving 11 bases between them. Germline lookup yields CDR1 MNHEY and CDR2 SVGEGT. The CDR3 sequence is CASSYASSADTQYF. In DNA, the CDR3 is TGTGCCAGCAGTTATGCAAGCTCCGCAGATACGCAGTATTTT.

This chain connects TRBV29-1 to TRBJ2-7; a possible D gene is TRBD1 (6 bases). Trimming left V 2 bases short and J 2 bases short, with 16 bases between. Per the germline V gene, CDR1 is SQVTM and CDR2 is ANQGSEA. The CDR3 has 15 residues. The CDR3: CSVERWTEYAYEQYF. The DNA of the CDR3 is TGCAGCGTTGAAAGATGGACAGAATATGCCTACGAGCAGTACTTC.

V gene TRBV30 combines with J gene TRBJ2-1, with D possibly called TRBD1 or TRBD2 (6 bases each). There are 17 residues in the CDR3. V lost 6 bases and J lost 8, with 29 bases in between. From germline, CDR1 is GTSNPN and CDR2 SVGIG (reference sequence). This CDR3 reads CACLAPRTERGVYEQFF. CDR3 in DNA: TGTGCCTGCCTCGCCCCCCGGACGGAGAGGGGGGTGTATGAGCAGTTCTTC.

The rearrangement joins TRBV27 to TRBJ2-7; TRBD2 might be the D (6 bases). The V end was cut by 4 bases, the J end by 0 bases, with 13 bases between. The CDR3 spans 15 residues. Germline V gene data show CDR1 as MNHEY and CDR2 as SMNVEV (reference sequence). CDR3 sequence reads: CASSSTSGPSYEQYF. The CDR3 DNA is TGTGCCAGCAGTTCCACAAGCGGGCCCTCCTACGAGCAGTACTTC.

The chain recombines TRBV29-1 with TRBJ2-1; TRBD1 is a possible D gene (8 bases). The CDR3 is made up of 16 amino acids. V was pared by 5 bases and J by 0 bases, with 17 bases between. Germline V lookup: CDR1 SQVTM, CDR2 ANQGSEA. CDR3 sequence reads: CSVKTGEGLSYNEQFF. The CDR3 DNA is TGCAGCGTTAAGACAGGGGAGGGACTCTCCTACAATGAGCAGTTCTTC.

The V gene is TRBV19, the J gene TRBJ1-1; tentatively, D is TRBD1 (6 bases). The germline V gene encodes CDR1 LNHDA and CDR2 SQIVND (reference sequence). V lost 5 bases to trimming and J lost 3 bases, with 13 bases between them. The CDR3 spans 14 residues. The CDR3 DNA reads TGTGCCAGTAGTGCACAGGGCGGGGACACTGAAGCTTTCTTT. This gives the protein CASSAQGGDTEAFF.

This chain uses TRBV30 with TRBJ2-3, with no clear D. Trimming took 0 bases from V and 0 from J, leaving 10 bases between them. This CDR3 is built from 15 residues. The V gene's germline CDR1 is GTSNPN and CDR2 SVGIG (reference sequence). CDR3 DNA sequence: TGTGCCTGGAGTGTGGCAGGAGACAGCACAGATACGCAGTATTTT. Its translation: CAWSVAGDSTDTQYF. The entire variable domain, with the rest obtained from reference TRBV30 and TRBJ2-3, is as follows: SQTIHQWPATLVQPVGSPLSLECTVEGTSNPNLYWYRQAAGRGLQLLFYSVGIGQISSEVPQNLSASRPQDRQFILSSKKLLLSDSGFYLCAWSVAGDSTDTQYFGPGTRLTVL.

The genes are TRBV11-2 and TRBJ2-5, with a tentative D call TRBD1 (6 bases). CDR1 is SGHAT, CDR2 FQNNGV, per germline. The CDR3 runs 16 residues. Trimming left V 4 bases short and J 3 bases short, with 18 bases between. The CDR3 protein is CASSSQDSLTKETQYF. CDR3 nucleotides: TGTGCCAGCAGCTCCCAGGACAGTTTGACGAAAGAGACCCAGTACTTC.

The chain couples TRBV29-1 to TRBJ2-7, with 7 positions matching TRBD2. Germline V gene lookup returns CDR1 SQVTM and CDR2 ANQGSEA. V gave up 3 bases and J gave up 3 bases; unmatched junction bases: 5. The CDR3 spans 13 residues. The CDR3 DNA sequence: TGCAGCGTTGAGGGCGGGAGCGACTACGAGCAGTACTTC. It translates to CSVEGGSDYEQYF.

In DNA, the CDR3 is TGTGCCAGCAGCTTAGCTCCCGGGACAGGAAAAAACATTCAGTACTTC. The encoded protein is CASSLAPGTGKNIQYF. J is TRBJ2-4 and V is TRBV7-8, with 8 bases identical to TRBD1. This CDR3 region has 16 residues. Germline loops: CDR1 SGHVS, CDR2 FQNEAQ. Trimming at V came to 0 bases and at J to 4 bases, leaving 5 bases not matched to a gene.

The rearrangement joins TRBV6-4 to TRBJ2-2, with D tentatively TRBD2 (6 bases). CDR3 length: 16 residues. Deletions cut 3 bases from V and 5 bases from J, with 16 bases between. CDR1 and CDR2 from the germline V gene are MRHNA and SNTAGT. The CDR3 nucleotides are TGTGCCAGCAGTGAAGAGGAGGGGTCGAGGACCGGGGAGCTGTTTTTT. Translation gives CASSEEEGSRTGELFF.

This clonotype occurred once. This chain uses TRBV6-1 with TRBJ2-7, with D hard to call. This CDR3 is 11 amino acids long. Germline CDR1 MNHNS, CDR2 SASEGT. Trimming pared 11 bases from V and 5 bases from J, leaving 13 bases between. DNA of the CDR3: TGTGCCGTAGGCCTGTTCAACGAGCAGTACTTC. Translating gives CAVGLFNEQYF.

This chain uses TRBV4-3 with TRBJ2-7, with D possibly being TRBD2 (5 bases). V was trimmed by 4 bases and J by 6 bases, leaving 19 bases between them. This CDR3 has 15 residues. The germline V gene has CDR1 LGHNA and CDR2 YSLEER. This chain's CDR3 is CASSPGPADRFEQYF. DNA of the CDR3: TGCGCCAGCAGCCCCGGTCCAGCGGACCGTTTCGAGCAGTACTTC.

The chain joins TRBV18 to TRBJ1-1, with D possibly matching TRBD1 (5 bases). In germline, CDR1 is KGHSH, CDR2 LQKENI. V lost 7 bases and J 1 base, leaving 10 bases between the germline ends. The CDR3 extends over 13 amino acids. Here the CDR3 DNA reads TGTGCCAGCTGGCCGGGGCAGAACACTGAAGCTTTCTTT. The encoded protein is CASWPGQNTEAFF.

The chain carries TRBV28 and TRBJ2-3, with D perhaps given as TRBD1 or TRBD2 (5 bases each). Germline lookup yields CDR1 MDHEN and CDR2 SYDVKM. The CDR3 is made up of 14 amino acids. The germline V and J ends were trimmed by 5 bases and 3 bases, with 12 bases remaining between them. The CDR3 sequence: CASSALGETDTQYF. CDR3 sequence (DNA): TGTGCCAGCAGTGCCCTGGGGGAGACAGATACGCAGTATTTT.

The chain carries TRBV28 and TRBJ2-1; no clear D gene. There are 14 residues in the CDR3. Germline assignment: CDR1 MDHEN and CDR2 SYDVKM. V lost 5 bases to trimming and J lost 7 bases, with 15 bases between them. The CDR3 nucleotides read TGTGCCAGCAGTCACCTATTTAGTTGGAATGAGCAGTTCTTC. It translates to CASSHLFSWNEQFF.

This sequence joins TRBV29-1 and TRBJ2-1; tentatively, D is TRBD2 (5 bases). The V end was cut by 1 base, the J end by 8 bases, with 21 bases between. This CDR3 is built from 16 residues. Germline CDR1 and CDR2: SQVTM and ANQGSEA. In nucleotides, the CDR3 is TGCAGCGTTGAAGGGGGTGACCACGGAGGTTTAGATGAGCAGTTCTTC. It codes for CSVEGGDHGGLDEQFF.

CDR3 residues: CASSDTSGGDIDTQYF. CDR3 DNA: TGTGCCAGCAGCGATACTAGCGGGGGGGACATAGATACGCAGTATTTT. V and J are TRBV6-6 and TRBJ2-3, with TRBD2 identical over 13 bases. The CDR3 runs to 16 residues. Germline V CDR1 and CDR2: MNHNY, SVGAGI (reference sequence). J was trimmed by 5 bases and V by 6 bases; bases with no gene match: 8.

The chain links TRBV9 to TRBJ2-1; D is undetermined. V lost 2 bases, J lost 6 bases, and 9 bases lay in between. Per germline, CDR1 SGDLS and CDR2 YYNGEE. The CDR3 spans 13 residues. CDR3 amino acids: CASSVPELNEQFF. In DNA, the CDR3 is TGTGCCAGCAGCGTCCCGGAACTCAATGAGCAGTTCTTC.

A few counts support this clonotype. The CDR3 DNA is TGTGCCAGCAGCTTAACTCTCACCGGGGAGCTGTTTTTT. Protein product: CASSLTLTGELFF. This chain joins TRBV7-3 and TRBJ2-2; D is unresolved. Deletions cut 0 bases from V and 4 bases from J, with 3 bases between. The germline V gene has CDR1 SGHTA and CDR2 FQGTGA. The CDR3 runs 13 residues.

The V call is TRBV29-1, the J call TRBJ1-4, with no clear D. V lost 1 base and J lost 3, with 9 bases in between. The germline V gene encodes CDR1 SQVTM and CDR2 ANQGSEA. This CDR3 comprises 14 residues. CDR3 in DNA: TGCAGCGTTGAAGCAGACGCAGCTAATGAAAAACTGTTTTTT. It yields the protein CSVEADAANEKLFF.

The CDR3 region has the DNA TGTGCCAGCAGCACAATACCGCTAGCGGGGGGATCCTACAATGAGCAGTTCTTC. Translating gives CASSTIPLAGGSYNEQFF. This chain links TRBV27 with TRBJ2-1, with 11 bases matching TRBD2. Germline assignment: CDR1 MNHEY and CDR2 SMNVEV (reference sequence). This CDR3 comprises 18 residues. The trim removed 6 bases at V and 1 base at J, leaving 11 bases unmatched.

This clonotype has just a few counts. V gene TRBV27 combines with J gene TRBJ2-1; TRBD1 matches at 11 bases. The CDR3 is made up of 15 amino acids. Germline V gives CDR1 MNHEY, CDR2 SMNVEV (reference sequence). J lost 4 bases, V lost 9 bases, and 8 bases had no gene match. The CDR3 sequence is CASSLGTGGYNEQFF. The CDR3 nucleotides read TGTGCCAGTAGTCTCGGGACAGGGGGTTACAATGAGCAGTTCTTC.

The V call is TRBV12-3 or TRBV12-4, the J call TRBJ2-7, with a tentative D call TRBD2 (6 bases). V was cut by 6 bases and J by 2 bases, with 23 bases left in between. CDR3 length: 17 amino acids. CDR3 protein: CASRHAADSRGTYEQYF. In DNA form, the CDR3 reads TGTGCCAGCAGGCACGCCGCCGACAGCCGGGGGACCTACGAGCAGTACTTC.

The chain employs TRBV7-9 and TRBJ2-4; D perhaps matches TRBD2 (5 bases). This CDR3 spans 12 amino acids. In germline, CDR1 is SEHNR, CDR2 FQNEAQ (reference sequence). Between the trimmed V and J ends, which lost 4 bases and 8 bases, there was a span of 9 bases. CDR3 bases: TGTGCCAGCAGCTCCCGGGAAGACATTCAGTACTTC. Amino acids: CASSSREDIQYF. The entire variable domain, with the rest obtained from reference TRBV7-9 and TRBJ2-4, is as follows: DTGVSQNPRHKITKRGQNVTFRCDPISEHNRLYWYRQTLGQGPEFLTYFQNEAQLEKSRLLSDRFSAERPKGSFSTLEIQRTEQGDSAMYLCASSSREDIQYFGAGTRLSVL.

The CDR3 here is CSARDRAFNQPQHF. The CDR3 DNA sequence: TGCAGTGCTAGGGACAGGGCTTTCAATCAGCCCCAGCATTTT. The chain is built from TRBV20-1 and TRBJ1-5; 8 bases are a match to TRBD1. Germline values: CDR1 DFQATT, CDR2 SNEGSKA (reference sequence). Losses at the gene ends were 3 bases for V and 3 bases for J; bases not matched to a gene: 4. The CDR3 length is 14 residues.

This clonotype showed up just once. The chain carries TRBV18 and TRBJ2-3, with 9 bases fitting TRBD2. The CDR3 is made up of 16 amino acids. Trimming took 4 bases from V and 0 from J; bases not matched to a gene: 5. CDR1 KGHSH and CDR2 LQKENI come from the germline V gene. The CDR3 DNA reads TGTGCCAGCTCACGTCCGACTAGCGGAAGCACAGATACGCAGTATTTT. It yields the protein CASSRPTSGSTDTQYF.

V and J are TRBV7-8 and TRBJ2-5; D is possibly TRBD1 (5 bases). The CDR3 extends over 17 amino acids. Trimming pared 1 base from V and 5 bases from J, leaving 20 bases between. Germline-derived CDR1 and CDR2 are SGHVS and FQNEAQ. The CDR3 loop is CASSLVVRTPLRETQYF. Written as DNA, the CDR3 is TGTGCCAGCAGCTTAGTGGTACGGACACCCCTAAGGGAGACCCAGTACTTC.

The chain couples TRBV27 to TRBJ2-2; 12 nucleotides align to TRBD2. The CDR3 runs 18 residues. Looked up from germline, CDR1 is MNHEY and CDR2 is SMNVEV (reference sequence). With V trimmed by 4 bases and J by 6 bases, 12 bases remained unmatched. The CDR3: CASSSSLAGGPIPGELFF. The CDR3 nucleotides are TGTGCCAGCAGTTCGTCCCTAGCGGGAGGGCCAATCCCCGGGGAGCTGTTTTTT.

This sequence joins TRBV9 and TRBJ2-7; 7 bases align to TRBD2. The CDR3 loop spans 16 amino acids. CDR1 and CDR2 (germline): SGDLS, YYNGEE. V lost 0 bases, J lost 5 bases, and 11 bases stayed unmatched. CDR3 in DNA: TGTGCCAGCAGCGTAGAGGGAGGGCAAGGGTATGACGAGCAGTACTTC. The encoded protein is CASSVEGGQGYDEQYF.

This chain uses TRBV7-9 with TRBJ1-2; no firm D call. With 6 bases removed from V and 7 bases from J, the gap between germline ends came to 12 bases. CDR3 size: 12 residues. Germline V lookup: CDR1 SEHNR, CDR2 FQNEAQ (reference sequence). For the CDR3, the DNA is TGTGCCAGCAGATTGTCGGGTCCTGGCTACACCTTC. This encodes CASRLSGPGYTF.